The clone carrying this T cell receptor (beta chain) was counted only a few times. Antigen unknown. Assay used: immunoSEQ multiplex PCR; TCRdb lists only in-frame clones, some missing. Among 20,000 to 25,000 clones, around three quarters were seen once, and the ten largest hold around 11%. This specimen belongs to a study of CD4 T cells in relation to SARS-CoV-2 and coronaviruses. Across the study: Controls used an HIV-1 Nef peptide pool or no peptide. Shared crossreactive spike epitopes were mapped to their HLA restriction.

Trimming stripped 0 bases from V and 5 bases from J, with 20 bases between. Germline CDR1 reads SGHRS; CDR2 reads YFSETQ. There are 17 residues in the CDR3. Unexposed donor CD4+ T cells date from 2011-2018, before the COVID-19 pandemic. CD4+ T cells were isolated from the cells after 10 days of culture. PBMCs were plated at 1.5 million to 2 million per well in IL-2-containing medium. This clonotype was sampled from a human donor in good health. Sequencing was carried out using CD4+ T cells from PBMCs, cultured in vitro. The chain links TRBV5-1 to TRBJ2-5; either TRBD1 or TRBD2 may fit D (5 bases each). The CDR3 DNA follows: TGCGCCAGCAGCTTGGGATACGTAGGGACCCGGGATGAGACCCAGTACTTC. Protein sequence: CASSLGYVGTRDETQYF.